The T cell receptor (beta chain) under discussion was sequenced for a study of fetal regulatory T cell absence and autoimmunity. Study information: Exocrine pancreas autoimmunity occurred in IPEX patients lacking clinical diabetes.

Study-wide findings and caveats: Broadly similar TRB gene family usage was seen in pancreas and cord blood. Compared with cord blood, pancreas showed oligoclonal TCR enrichment, some clones over 95-fold. Antigen-driven pancreatic autoimmunity before birth in IPEX was inferred from oligoclonal enrichment.

Per the germline V gene, CDR1 is SGHNT and CDR2 is YENEEA. Trimming cost V 1 base and J 2 bases; bases outside gene matches: 2. The CDR3 extends over 14 amino acids. Clones were sequenced by immunoSEQ multiplex PCR, and TCRdb holds only the in-frame ones, with some missing. Among approximately 94,000 clones listed, approximately 79% were seen once. About this clone itself: Its antigen is unknown.

The TCR was taken from a male donor with IPEX syndrome. This rearrangement joins TRBV11-3 to TRBJ2-7; TRBD1 agrees at 7 bases. Sequenced material: pancreas tissue. CDR3 region: CASSLVGGPYEQYF. Written as DNA, the CDR3 is TGTGCCAGCAGCTTAGTAGGGGGCCCCTACGAGCAGTACTTC.